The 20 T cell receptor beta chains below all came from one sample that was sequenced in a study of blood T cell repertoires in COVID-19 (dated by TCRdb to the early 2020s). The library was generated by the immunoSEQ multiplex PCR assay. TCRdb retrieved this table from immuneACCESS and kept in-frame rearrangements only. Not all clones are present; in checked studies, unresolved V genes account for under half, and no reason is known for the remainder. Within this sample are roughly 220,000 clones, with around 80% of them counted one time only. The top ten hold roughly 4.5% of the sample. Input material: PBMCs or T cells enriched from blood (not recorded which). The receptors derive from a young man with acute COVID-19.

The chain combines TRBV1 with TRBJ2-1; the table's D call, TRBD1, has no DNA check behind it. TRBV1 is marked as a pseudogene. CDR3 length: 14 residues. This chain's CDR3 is CTSSQDRHYNEQFF. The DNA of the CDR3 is TGCACCAGCAGCCAAGATCGACACTACAATGAGCAGTTCTTC.

CDR3 in amino acids: CASSLASIKNGETQYF. The CDR3 region has the DNA TGTGCCAGCAGCTTGGCCTCTATCAAAAACGGAGAGACCCAGTACTTC. The chain recombines TRBV5-5 with TRBJ2-5; D gene ambiguous. The CDR3 sequence is 16 residues long. V lost 0 bases and J lost 4, with 16 bases in between. Germline loops: CDR1 SGHKS, CDR2 YYEKEE (reference sequence).

The CDR3 is CASSSGGNYGYTF. Written as DNA, the CDR3 is TGTGCCAGCAGCTCAGGGGGAAACTATGGCTACACCTTC. The V call is TRBV7-2, the J call TRBJ1-2, with 7 bases that match TRBD1. Trimming cost V 4 bases and J 2 bases; bases outside gene matches: 1. The CDR3 has 13 residues. The germline CDR1 and CDR2 sequences are SGHTA and FQGNSA. Full variable domain (remainder filled in from reference TRBV7-2 and TRBJ1-2): GAGVSQSPSNKVTEKGKDVELRCDPISGHTALYWYRQSLGQGLEFLIYFQGNSAPDKSGLPSDRFSAERTGGSVSTLTIQRTQQEDSAVYLCASSSGGNYGYTFGSGTRLTVV.

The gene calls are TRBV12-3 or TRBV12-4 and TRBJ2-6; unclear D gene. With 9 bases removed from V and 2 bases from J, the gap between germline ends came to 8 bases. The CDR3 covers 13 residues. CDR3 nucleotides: TGTGCCAGTCGCGCCCCTGGGGCCAACGTCCTGACTTTC. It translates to CASRAPGANVLTF.

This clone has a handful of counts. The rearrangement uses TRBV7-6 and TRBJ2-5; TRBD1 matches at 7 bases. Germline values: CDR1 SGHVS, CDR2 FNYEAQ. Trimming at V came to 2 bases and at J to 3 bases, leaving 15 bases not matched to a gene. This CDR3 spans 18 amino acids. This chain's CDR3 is CASSLLSITGTEKETQYF. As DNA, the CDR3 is TGTGCCAGCAGCTTACTCTCTATTACCGGGACAGAGAAAGAGACCCAGTACTTC.

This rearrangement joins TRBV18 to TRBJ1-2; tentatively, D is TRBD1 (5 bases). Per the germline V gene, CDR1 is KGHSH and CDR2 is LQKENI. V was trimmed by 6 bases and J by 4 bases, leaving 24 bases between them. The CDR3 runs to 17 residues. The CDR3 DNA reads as TGTGCCAGCTCTCTAAAAGTTCAGGATCAGGGTGCCTATGGCTACACCTTC. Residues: CASSLKVQDQGAYGYTF.

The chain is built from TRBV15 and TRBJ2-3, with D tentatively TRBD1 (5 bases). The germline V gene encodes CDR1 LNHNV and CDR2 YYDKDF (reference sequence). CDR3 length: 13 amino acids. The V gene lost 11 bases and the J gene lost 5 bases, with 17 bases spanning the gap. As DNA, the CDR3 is TGTGCCTCAGGGCTAGGGAAGGGAGATACGCAGTATTTT. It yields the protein CASGLGKGDTQYF.

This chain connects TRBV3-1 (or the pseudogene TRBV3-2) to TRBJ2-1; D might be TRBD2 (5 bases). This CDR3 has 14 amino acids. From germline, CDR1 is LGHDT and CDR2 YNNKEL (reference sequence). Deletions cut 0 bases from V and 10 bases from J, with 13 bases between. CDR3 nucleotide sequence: TGTGCCAGCAGCCAAGATCTTGCTAGCCCGGAGCAGTTCTTC. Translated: CASSQDLASPEQFF.

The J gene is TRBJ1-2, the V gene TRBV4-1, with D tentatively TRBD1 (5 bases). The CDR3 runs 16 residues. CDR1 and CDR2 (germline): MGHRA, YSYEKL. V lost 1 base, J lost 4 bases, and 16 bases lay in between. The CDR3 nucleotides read TGCGCCAGCAGCCAAGCCCCCAGGGAAGGAGTCTATGGCTACACCTTC. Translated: CASSQAPREGVYGYTF.

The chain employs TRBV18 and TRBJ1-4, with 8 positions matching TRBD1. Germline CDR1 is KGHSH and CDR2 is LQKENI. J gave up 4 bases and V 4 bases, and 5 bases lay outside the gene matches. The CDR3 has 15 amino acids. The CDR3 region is CASSLTGALNEKLFF. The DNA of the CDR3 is TGTGCCAGCTCACTGACAGGGGCCCTTAATGAAAAACTGTTTTTT.

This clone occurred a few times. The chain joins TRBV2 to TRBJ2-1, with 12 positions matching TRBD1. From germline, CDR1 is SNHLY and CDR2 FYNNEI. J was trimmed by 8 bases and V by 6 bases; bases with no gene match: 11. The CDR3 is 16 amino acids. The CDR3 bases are TGTGCCAGCAGCGAGGAAGGGGACAGGGGGCTTTATGAGCAGTTCTTC. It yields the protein CASSEEGDRGLYEQFF.

This chain's CDR3 is CASRWAGKTNNEQFF. CDR3 DNA: TGTGCCAGCAGGTGGGCGGGAAAGACCAACAATGAGCAGTTCTTC. The rearrangement links TRBV5-4 to TRBJ2-1; perhaps TRBD2 as D (6 bases). The V end lost 5 bases, the J end lost 5 bases, and 17 bases lay between the germline ends. The CDR3 is 15 amino acids. Germline assignment: CDR1 SGHNT and CDR2 YYREEE (reference sequence).

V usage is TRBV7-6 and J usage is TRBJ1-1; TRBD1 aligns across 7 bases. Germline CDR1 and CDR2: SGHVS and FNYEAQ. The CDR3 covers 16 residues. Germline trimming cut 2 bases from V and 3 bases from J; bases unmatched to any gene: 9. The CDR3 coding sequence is TGTGCCAGCAGCTTAAGAGGGGGCCTACTTGACACTGAAGCTTTCTTT. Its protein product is CASSLRGGLLDTEAFF.

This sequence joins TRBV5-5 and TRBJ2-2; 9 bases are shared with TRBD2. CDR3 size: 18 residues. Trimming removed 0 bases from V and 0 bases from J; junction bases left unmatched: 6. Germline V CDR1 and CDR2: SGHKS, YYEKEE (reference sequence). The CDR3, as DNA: TGTGCCAGCAGCTTGGTTTTCTTAGCGGGGGCGAACACCGGGGAGCTGTTTTTT. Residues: CASSLVFLAGANTGELFF. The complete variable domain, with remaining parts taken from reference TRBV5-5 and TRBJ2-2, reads DAGVTQSPTHLIKTRGQQVTLRCSPISGHKSVSWYQQVLGQGPQFIFQYYEKEERGRGNFPDRFSARQFPNYSSELNVNALLLGDSALYLCASSLVFLAGANTGELFFGEGSRLTVL.

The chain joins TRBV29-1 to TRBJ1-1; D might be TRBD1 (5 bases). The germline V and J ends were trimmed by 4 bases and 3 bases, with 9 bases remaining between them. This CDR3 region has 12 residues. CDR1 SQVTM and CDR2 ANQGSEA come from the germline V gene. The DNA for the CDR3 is TGCAGCGTTGGGGGCTCTTACACTGAAGCTTTCTTT. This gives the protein CSVGGSYTEAFF.

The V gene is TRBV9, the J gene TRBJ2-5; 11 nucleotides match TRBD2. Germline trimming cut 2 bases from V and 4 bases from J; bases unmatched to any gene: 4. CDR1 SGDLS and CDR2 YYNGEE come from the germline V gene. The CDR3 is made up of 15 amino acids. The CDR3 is CASSVSGGAPETQYF. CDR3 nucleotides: TGTGCCAGCAGCGTTAGCGGGGGGGCCCCAGAGACCCAGTACTTC. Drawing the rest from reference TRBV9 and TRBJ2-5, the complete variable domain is DSGVTQTPKHLITATGQRVTLRCSPRSGDLSVYWYQQSLDQGLQFLIQYYNGEERAKGNILERFSAQQFPDLHSELNLSSLELGDSALYFCASSVSGGAPETQYFGPGTRLLVL.

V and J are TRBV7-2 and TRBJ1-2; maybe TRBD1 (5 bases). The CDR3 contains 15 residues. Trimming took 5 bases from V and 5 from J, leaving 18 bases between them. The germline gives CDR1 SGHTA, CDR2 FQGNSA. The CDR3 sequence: CASSVSPGSAYGYTF. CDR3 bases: TGTGCCAGCAGCGTCTCCCCAGGGTCGGCTTATGGCTACACCTTC.

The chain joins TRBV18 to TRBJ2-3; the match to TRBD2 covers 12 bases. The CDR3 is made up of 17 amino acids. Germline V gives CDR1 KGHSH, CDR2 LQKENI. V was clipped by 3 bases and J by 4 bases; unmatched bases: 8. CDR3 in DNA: TGTGCCAGCTCACCCCCCGGAGCTAGCGGGGGGGCAGATACGCAGTATTTT. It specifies CASSPPGASGGADTQYF.

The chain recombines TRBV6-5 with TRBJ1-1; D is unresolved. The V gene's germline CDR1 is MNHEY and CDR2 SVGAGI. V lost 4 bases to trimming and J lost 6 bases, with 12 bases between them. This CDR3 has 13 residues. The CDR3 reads CASSSAGLPEAFF. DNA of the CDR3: TGTGCCAGCAGTTCTGCAGGACTACCTGAAGCTTTCTTT.

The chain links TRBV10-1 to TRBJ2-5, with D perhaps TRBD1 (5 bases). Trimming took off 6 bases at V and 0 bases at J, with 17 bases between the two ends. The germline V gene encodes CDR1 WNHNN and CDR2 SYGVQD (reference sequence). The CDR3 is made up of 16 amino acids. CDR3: CASSLSRWGNQETQYF. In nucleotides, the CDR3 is TGCGCCAGCAGCCTCTCCCGGTGGGGCAACCAAGAGACCCAGTACTTC.